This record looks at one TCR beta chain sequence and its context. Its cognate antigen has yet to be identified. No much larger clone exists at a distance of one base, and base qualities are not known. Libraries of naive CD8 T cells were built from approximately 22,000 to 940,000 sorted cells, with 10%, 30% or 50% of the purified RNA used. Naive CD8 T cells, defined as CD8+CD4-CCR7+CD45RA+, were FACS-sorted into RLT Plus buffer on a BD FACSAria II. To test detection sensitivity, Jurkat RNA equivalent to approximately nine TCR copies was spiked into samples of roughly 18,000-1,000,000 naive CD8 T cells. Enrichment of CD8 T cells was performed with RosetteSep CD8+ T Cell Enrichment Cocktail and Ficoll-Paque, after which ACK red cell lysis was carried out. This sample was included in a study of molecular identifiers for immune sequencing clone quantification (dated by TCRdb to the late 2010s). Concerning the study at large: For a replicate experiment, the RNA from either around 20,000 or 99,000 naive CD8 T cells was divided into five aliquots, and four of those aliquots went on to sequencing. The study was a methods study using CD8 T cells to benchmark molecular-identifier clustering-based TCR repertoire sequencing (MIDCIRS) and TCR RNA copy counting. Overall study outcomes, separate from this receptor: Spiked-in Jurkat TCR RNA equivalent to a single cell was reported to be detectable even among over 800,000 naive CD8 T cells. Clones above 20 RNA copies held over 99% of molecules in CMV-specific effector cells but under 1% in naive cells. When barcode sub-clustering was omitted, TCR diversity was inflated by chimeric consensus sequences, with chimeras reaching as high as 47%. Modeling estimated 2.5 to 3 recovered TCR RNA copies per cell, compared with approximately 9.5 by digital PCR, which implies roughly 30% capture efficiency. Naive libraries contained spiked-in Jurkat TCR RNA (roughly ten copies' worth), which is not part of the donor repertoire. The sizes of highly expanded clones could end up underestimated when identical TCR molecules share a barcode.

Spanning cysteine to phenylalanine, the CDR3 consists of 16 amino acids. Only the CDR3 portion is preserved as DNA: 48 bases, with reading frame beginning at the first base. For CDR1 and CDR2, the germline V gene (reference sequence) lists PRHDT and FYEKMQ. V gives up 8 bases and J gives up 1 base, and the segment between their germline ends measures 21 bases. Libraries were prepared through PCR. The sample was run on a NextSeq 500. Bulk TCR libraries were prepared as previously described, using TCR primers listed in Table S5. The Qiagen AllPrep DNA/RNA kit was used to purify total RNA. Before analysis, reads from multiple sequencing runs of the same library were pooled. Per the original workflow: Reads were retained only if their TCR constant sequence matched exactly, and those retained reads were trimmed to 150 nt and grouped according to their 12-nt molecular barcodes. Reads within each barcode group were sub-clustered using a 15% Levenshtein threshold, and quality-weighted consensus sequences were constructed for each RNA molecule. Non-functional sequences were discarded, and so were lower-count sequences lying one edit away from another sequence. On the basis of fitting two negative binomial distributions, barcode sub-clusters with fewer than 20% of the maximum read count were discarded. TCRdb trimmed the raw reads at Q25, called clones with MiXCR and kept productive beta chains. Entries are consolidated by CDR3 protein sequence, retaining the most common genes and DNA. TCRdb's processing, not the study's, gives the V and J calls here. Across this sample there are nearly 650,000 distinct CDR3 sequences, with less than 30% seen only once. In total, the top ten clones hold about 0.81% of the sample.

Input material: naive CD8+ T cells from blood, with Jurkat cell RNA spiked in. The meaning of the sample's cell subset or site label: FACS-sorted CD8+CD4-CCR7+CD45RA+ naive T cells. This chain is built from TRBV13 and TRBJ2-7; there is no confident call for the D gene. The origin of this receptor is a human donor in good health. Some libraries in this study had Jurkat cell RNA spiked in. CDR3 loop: CASYSSRATLSYEQYF. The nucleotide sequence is TGTGCCAGCTACTCAAGCCGGGCCACCCTATCCTACGAGCAGTACTTC.